This TCR beta chain was identified during a study of blood T cell repertoires in COVID-19. In the study overall: Donors in the United States, Italy and Spain gave samples during acute or convalescent COVID-19.

CDR1 is SGHRS, CDR2 YFSETQ, per germline. V shed 0 bases and J shed 5 bases, with 11 bases lying between them. The CDR3 extends over 14 amino acids. Using immunoSEQ multiplex PCR, the repertoire was profiled, and TCRdb retains in-frame clones only, with some absent. The repertoire holds 130,000 to 150,000 clones, with around 90% as singletons. The sequencing sample was made of peripheral blood. The chain uses TRBV5-1 and TRBJ1-1, with unresolved D. This receptor was taken from a woman aged 50 to 65 with acute or convalescent COVID-19. CDR3 protein: CASSLGAERTEAFF. In nucleotides, the CDR3 is TGCGCCAGCAGCTTGGGTGCGGAAAGAACTGAAGCTTTCTTT.